Judged by abundance, the clone carrying this TCR beta chain is medium-sized. This sample was included in a study of HIV-infected patients and healthy controls. About 550 ng RNA was reverse transcribed with alpha and beta constant-region primers. Alpha and beta chain libraries were made separately by chain-specific third strand synthesis with multiplexing indices. TCRdb used MiXCR to reprocess the 5' RACE reads, holding one entry per CDR3 protein. The sample records 8,100 or so distinct CDR3 sequences, roughly 10% being singletons. All unsorted peripheral T cells were captured because whole blood was used without fractionation. Enrolled donors were untreated HIV-infected adults about to begin antiretroviral therapy. The sequence came from an adult with HIV infection. Sample: blood, taken before antiretroviral therapy.

CDR3 amino acids: CAISEPTLVETQYF. The CDR3 bases are TGTGCCATCAGTGAGCCGACACTAGTGGAGACCCAGTACTTC. This chain uses TRBV10-3 with TRBJ2-5, with D tentatively TRBD2 (5 bases). The germline CDR1 and CDR2 sequences are ENHRY and SYGVKD. V dropped 2 bases and J dropped 5 bases, with 12 bases sitting between them. This CDR3 spans 14 amino acids.